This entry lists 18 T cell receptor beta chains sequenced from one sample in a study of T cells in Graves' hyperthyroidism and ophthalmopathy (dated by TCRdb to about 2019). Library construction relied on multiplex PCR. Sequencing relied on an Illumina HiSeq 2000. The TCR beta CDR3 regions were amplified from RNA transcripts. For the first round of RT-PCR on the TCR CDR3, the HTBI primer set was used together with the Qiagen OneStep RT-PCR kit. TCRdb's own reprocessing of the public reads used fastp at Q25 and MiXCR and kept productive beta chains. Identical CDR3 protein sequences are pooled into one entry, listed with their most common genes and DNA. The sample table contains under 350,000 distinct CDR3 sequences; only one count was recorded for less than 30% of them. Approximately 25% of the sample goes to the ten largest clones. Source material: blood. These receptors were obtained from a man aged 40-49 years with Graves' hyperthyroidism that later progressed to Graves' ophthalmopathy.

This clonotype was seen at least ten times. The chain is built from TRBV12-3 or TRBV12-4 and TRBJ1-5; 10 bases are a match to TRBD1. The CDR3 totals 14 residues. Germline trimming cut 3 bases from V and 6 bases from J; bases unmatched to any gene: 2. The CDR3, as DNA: TGTGCCAGCAGTTTGGACAGGGGGATTCAGCCCCAGCATTTT. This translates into CASSLDRGIQPQHF.

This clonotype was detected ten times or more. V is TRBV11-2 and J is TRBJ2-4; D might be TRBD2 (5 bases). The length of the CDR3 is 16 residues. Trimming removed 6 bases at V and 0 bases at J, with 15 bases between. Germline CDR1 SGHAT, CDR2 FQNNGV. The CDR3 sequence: CASRGPAGVAKNIQYF. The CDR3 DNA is TGTGCCAGCAGAGGCCCAGCCGGGGTAGCCAAAAACATTCAGTACTTC.

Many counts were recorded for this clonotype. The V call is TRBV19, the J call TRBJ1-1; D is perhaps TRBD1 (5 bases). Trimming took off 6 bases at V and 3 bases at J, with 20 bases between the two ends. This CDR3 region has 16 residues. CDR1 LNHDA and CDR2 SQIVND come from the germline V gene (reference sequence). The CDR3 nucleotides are TGTGCCAGTAGACATGGGACCGCCAACCCCCACACTGAAGCTTTCTTT. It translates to CASRHGTANPHTEAFF.

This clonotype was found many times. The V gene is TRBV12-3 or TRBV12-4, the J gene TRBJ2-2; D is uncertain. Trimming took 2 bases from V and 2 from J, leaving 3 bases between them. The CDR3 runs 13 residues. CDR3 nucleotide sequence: TGTGCCAGCAGTTTAAAAAACACCGGGGAGCTGTTTTTT. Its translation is CASSLKNTGELFF.

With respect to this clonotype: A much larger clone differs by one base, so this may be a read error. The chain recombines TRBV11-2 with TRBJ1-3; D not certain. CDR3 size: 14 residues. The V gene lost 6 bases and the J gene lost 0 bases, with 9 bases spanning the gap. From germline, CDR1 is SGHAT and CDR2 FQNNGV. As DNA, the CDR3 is TGTGCCAGCAGTTCCACATCCTCTGGAAACACCATATATTTT. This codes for CASSSTSSGNTIYF.

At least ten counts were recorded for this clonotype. The CDR3, as DNA: TGTGCCAGTAGTATCCGGTCAGCCAGGGGTTATGGCTACACCTTC. This codes for CASSIRSARGYGYTF. This chain uses TRBV19 with TRBJ1-2; TRBD1 is a possible D gene (6 bases). Germline V gene sequence: CDR1 LNHDA, CDR2 SQIVND (reference sequence). V lost 3 bases and J 5 bases, leaving 16 bases between the germline ends. CDR3 length: 15 amino acids.

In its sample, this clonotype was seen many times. CDR3 amino acids: CASSPDPHSNQPQHF. DNA for the CDR3: TGTGCCAGCAGTCCCGATCCACATAGCAATCAGCCCCAGCATTTT. The chain is built from TRBV11-2 and TRBJ1-5, with D hard to call. Looked up from germline, CDR1 is SGHAT and CDR2 is FQNNGV. This CDR3 has 15 amino acids. V lost 6 bases and J 0 bases, leaving 12 bases between the germline ends.

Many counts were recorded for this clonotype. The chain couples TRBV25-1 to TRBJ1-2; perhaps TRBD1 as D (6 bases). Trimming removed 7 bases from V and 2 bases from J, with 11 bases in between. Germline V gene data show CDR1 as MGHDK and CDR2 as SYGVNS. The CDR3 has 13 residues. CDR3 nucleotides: TGTGCCAGCACATCGGGGGCCAACTATGGCTACACCTTC. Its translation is CASTSGANYGYTF.

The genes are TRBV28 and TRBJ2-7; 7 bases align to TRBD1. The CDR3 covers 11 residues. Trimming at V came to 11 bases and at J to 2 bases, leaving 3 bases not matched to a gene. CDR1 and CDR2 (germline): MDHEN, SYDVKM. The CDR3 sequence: CACQGAYEQYF. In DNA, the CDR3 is TGTGCCTGTCAGGGGGCCTACGAGCAGTACTTC.

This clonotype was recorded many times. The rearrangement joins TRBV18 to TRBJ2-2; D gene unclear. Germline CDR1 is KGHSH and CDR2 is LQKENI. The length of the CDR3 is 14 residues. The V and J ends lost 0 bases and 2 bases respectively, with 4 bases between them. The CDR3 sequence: CASSPPGNTGELFF. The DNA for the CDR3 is TGTGCCAGCTCACCACCAGGAAACACCGGGGAGCTGTTTTTT. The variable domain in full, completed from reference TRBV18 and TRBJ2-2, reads NAGVMQNPRHLVRRRGQEARLRCSPMKGHSHVYWYRQLPEEGLKFMVYLQKENIIDESGMPKERFSAEFPKEGPSILRIQQVVRGDSAAYFCASSPPGNTGELFFGEGSRLTVL.

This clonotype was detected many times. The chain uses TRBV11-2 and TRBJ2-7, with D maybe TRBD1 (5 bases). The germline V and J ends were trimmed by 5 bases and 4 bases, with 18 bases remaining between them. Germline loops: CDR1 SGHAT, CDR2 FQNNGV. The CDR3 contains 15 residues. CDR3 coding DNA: TGTGCCAGCAGCCTTGTCCGGGCAGGGCGGTACGAGCAGTACTTC. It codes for CASSLVRAGRYEQYF.

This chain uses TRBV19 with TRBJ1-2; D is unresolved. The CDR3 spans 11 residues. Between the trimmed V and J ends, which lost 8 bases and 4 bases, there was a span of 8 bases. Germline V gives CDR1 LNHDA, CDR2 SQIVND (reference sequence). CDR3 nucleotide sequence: TGTGCCAGTGCGGATTTCTATGGCTACACCTTC. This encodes CASADFYGYTF.

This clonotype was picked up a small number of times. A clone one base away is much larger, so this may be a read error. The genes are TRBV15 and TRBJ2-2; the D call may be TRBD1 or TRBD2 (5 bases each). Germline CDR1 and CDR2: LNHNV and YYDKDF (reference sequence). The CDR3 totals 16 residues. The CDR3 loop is CATSRDLFGGTGVLFF. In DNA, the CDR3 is TGTGCCACCAGCAGAGATTTGTTTGGGGGAACCGGGGTGCTGTTTTTT.

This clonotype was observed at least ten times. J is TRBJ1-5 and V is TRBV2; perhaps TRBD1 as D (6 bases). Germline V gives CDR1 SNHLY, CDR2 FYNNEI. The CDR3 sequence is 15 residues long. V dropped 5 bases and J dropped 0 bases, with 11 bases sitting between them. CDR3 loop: CASSYGTTSNQPQHF. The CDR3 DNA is TGTGCCAGCAGTTACGGGACAACTAGCAATCAGCCCCAGCATTTT.

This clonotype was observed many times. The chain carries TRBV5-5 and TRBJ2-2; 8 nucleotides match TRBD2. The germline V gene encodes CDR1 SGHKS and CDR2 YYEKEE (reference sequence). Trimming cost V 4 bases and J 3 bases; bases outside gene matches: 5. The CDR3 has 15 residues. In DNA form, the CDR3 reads TGTGCCAGCAGCCCGGGAGGGTCGGACACCGGGGAGCTGTTTTTT. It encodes CASSPGGSDTGELFF.

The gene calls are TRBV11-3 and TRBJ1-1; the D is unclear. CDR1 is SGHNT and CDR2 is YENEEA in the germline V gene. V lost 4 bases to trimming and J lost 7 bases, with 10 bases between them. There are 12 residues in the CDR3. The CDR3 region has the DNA TGTGCCAGCAGCTCTGGACGGAGTGAAGCTTTCTTT. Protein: CASSSGRSEAFF.

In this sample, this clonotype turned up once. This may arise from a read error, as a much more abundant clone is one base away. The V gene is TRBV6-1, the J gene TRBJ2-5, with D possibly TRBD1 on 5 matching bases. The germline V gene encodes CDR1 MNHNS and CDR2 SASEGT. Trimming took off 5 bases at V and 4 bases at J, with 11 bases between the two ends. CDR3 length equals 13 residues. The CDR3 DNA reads TGTGCCAGCAGTCCAGGGTGTGGAGAGACCCAGTACTTC. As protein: CASSPGCGETQYF.

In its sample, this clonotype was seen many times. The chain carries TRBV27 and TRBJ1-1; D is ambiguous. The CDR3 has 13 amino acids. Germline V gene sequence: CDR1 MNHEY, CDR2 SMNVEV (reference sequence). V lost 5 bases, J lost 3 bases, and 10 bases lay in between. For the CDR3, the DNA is TGTGCCAGCAGTGGACGGGTAGACACTGAAGCTTTCTTT. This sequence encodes CASSGRVDTEAFF.